A single sample gave rise to the 22 T cell receptor beta chains below, sequenced in a study of cytomegalovirus exposure and HLA in healthy donors. With 60 Vbeta and 13 Jbeta primers, the PCR was carried out. Profiling relied on immunoSEQ multiplex PCR, and the TCRdb table lists in-frame clones only, not all of them. In the table there are 150,000 to 200,000 clones, around 79% of which are singletons. Sequenced input: PBMCs. Receptors originate from a woman aged 45 to 65 in good health and CMV-seronegative.

V usage is TRBV2 and J usage is TRBJ1-3; D perhaps matches TRBD2 (6 bases). TRBJ2-2 matches the DNA end more closely, so the J call is doubtful. Per the germline V gene, CDR1 is SNHLY and CDR2 is FYNNEI. The CDR3 totals 15 residues. CDR3 loop: CASRGGNTNTGELFF. The CDR3 region has the DNA TGTGCCAGCCGCGGAGGGAACACGAACACCGGGGAGCTGTTTTTT.

This chain links TRBV7-9 with TRBJ1-2; D remains unclear. The CDR3 spans 13 residues. V lost 7 bases and J 5 bases, leaving 14 bases between the germline ends. Germline CDR1 is SEHNR and CDR2 is FQNEAQ (reference sequence). CDR3 bases: TGTGCCAGCAACCCTTCGGCGGAGTATGGCTACACCTTC. Its translation: CASNPSAEYGYTF.

At least ten counts were recorded for this clone. The V call is TRBV4-3, the J call TRBJ1-2, with TRBD1 matching 11 bases. The V and J ends lost 3 bases and 8 bases, in that order; junction bases with no gene match: 2. This CDR3 contains 13 residues. Looked up from germline, CDR1 is LGHNA and CDR2 is YSLEER. CDR3: CASSQDRGRGYTF. The CDR3 nucleotides read TGCGCCAGCAGCCAGGACAGGGGGCGAGGCTACACCTTC.

The chain is built from TRBV6-1 and TRBJ1-3, with a tentative D call TRBD1 (6 bases). The V end lost 4 bases, the J end lost 0 bases, and 19 bases lay between the germline ends. Germline loops: CDR1 MNHNS, CDR2 SASEGT. The CDR3 is 18 amino acids. The CDR3 loop reads CASSAGRTVLVSGNTIYF. In DNA form, the CDR3 reads TGTGCCAGCAGTGCTGGGCGGACAGTCCTCGTCTCTGGAAACACCATATATTTT.

This clone was observed a few times. The chain couples TRBV6-6 to TRBJ1-1, with TRBD1 matching over 8 bases. CDR1 and CDR2 from the germline V gene are MNHNY and SVGAGI (reference sequence). Trimming at V came to 4 bases and at J to 6 bases, leaving 7 bases not matched to a gene. This CDR3 contains 14 residues. The CDR3 spells CASSSPWTGPEAFF. The CDR3 coding sequence is TGTGCCAGCAGTTCCCCCTGGACAGGGCCTGAAGCTTTCTTT.

The V and J genes are TRBV7-2 and TRBJ2-5; 7 nucleotides align to TRBD2. CDR3 size: 14 residues. The V gene end was trimmed by 5 bases and the J gene end by 6 bases; junction bases not matched to a gene: 9. CDR1 and CDR2 (germline): SGHTA, FQGNSA. CDR3 in amino acids: CASSPPGGRKTQYF. CDR3 nucleotides: TGTGCCAGCAGCCCCCCCGGGGGGAGAAAGACCCAGTACTTC.

This clone was counted a few times. The rearrangement joins TRBV6-5 to TRBJ1-2; D perhaps matches TRBD1 (6 bases). The V end lost 8 bases, the J end lost 4 bases, and 17 bases lay between the germline ends. Germline V lookup: CDR1 MNHEY, CDR2 SVGAGI. CDR3 length: 14 amino acids. The CDR3, as DNA: TGTGCCAGCCTCGGACCGGACAGCCTCTATGGCTACACCTTC. Amino acids: CASLGPDSLYGYTF.

V gene TRBV5-1 combines with J gene TRBJ1-2, with TRBD1 identical over 9 bases. Germline V gene lookup returns CDR1 SGHRS and CDR2 YFSETQ. V gave up 4 bases and J gave up 2 bases; unmatched junction bases: 15. The CDR3 consists of 18 residues. The CDR3 sequence is CASSPDLLTGGANYGYTF. DNA of the CDR3: TGCGCCAGCAGCCCGGACCTTCTTACAGGGGGCGCGAACTATGGCTACACCTTC.

The CDR3 loop reads CASSLGGRGRGETQYF. CDR3 bases: TGTGCCAGCAGCTTGGGGGGGCGGGGGCGCGGAGAGACCCAGTACTTC. The rearrangement uses TRBV5-5 and TRBJ2-5, with D possibly TRBD2 on 7 matching bases. Germline loops: CDR1 SGHKS, CDR2 YYEKEE (reference sequence). The CDR3 loop spans 16 amino acids. V lost 0 bases to trimming and J lost 4 bases, with 16 bases between them.

V gene TRBV7-9 combines with J gene TRBJ2-5; 9 positions match TRBD1. Gene TRBJ2-7 matches the end of the DNA better, so the J call may be wrong. Looked up from germline, CDR1 is SEHNR and CDR2 is FQNEAQ (reference sequence). The CDR3 loop spans 15 amino acids. The CDR3 loop is CASSRPGTGTYEQYF. In DNA form, the CDR3 reads TGTGCCAGCAGCCGTCCCGGGACAGGGACCTACGAGCAGTACTTC.

In its sample, this clone was seen once. The CDR3 loop reads CASSYSIGGTDTQYF. The CDR3, as DNA: TGTGCCAGCAGTTACTCGATCGGGGGAACAGATACGCAGTATTTT. The chain recombines TRBV6-5 with TRBJ2-3; D possibly corresponds to TRBD2 (6 bases). CDR3 length: 15 residues. Germline values: CDR1 MNHEY, CDR2 SVGAGI. V was clipped by 0 bases and J by 3 bases, with 10 bases between them.

V gene TRBV19 combines with J gene TRBJ1-1; D not certain. Germline V gene sequence: CDR1 LNHDA, CDR2 SQIVND (reference sequence). The CDR3 has 11 amino acids. The ends were cut back, 7 bases at V and 0 bases at J, with 3 bases in the middle. CDR3 sequence reads: CASIMNTEAFF. The CDR3 bases are TGTGCCAGTATAATGAACACTGAAGCTTTCTTT.

This sequence joins TRBV10-3 and TRBJ1-1, with D possibly matching TRBD1 (5 bases). Trimming removed 4 bases at V and 4 bases at J, with 13 bases between. This CDR3 is built from 14 residues. CDR1 ENHRY and CDR2 SYGVKD come from the germline V gene. CDR3 DNA sequence: TGTGCCATCAGTGGCAGGGAGGGAGTCACTGAAGCTTTCTTT. The encoded protein is CAISGREGVTEAFF.

The chain is built from TRBV7-6 and TRBJ1-1, with D maybe TRBD1 (6 bases). The CDR3 sequence is 14 residues long. With 2 bases removed from V and 1 base from J, the gap between germline ends came to 8 bases. Germline V gene sequence: CDR1 SGHVS, CDR2 FNYEAQ. CDR3 loop: CASSLLQGNTEAFF. The CDR3 DNA follows: TGTGCCAGCAGCTTATTACAGGGGAACACTGAAGCTTTCTTT.

This chain links TRBV28 with TRBJ2-7; 7 bases map to TRBD2. The germline CDR1 and CDR2 sequences are MDHEN and SYDVKM. V dropped 5 bases and J dropped 7; count of bases not matched to a gene: 14. The CDR3 runs 15 residues. The CDR3, as DNA: TGTGCCAGCAGTCTAAGCGGGGAGGCTTTGGGGGAGCAGTACTTC. Amino acid sequence: CASSLSGEALGEQYF.

This clone appeared once. The CDR3, as DNA: TGTGCCAGCAGCGTAGACGGTAGCTCCTATAATTCACCCCTCCACTTT. Translated, it gives CASSVDGSSYNSPLHF. The gene calls are TRBV9 and TRBJ1-6; D uncertain. CDR1 is SGDLS, CDR2 YYNGEE, per germline. The V and J ends lost 0 bases and 0 bases respectively, with 7 bases between them. The CDR3 spans 16 residues.

V gene TRBV6-5 combines with J gene TRBJ1-2; 7 nucleotides match TRBD1. J gave up 2 bases and V 5 bases, and 2 bases lay outside the gene matches. This CDR3 has 13 residues. Germline V lookup: CDR1 MNHEY, CDR2 SVGAGI. Here the CDR3 DNA reads TGTGCCAGCAGTAAACAGGGGAACTATGGCTACACCTTC. It codes for CASSKQGNYGYTF.

This chain uses TRBV28 with TRBJ2-6; possibly TRBD2 for D (6 bases). The CDR3 is made up of 15 amino acids. V lost 5 bases, J lost 1 base, and 9 bases lay in between. Germline CDR1 and CDR2: MDHEN and SYDVKM. The CDR3 here is CASSPRESGANVLTF. The CDR3 bases are TGTGCCAGCAGTCCCCGGGAGTCTGGGGCCAACGTCCTGACTTTC.

The chain carries TRBV18 and TRBJ2-7; D is unresolved. In germline, CDR1 is KGHSH, CDR2 LQKENI. There are 10 residues in the CDR3. V was cut by 6 bases and J by 4 bases, with 4 bases left in between. CDR3 nucleotide sequence: TGTGCCAGCTCCCCTTACGAGCAGTACTTC. As protein: CASSPYEQYF.

The V gene is TRBV7-9, the J gene TRBJ1-1; D is uncertain. Looked up from germline, CDR1 is SEHNR and CDR2 is FQNEAQ (reference sequence). CDR3 size: 11 residues. Trimming stripped 3 bases from V and 10 bases from J, with 9 bases between. The CDR3 DNA follows: TGTGCCAGCAGCTTGGCCTGCGGAGCTTTCTTT. Translation: CASSLACGAFF.

Concerning this clone: The junction and the germline gene differ at one end; a read error may be behind it. The V call is TRBV7-7, the J call TRBJ2-1; 9 bases align to TRBD2. Germline V gene data show CDR1 as SSHAT and CDR2 as FNYEAQ (reference sequence). CDR3 size: 16 residues. The CDR3 sequence: CASSSSGLAGNNEQFF. In DNA, the CDR3 is TGTGCTAGCAGCTCTAGTGGTCTAGCGGGAAACAATGAGCAGTTCTTC.

The CDR3 reads CASSLAGGRLFIDGYTF. CDR3 nucleotides: TGTGCCAGCAGCTTGGCCGGGGGGCGTCTGTTTATCGATGGCTACACCTTC. The chain joins TRBV5-6 to TRBJ1-2; D perhaps matches TRBD1 (6 bases). Trimming shortened V by 0 bases and J by 6 bases, and 21 bases separated the two germline ends. Germline CDR1 and CDR2: SGHDT and YYEEEE. This CDR3 has 17 residues.